This T cell receptor (beta chain) was recorded in a study of blood T cells in healthy people across ages. Study findings and constraints: Diversity figures based on one million T cells were deemed too low. In these data, TCR beta diversity tracked strongly with naive T cell percentage.

CDR3 length: 16 amino acids. Every donor contributed around 10 milliliters of peripheral blood by blood draw. This clonotype is a singleton in its sample. The antigen is not known. Using a J-beta primer mix together with a sample-barcoded 5' primer, a second PCR was run for about 6 to 12 cycles. TCRdb fed the 5' RACE reads into MiXCR, producing one record per CDR3 protein. The sample has 650,000 to 800,000 distinct CDR3 sequences, roughly 44% seen once. The sequenced material came from blood. The V gene is TRBV21-1, the J gene TRBJ1-1. TRBV21-1 has pseudogene status. This TCR came from a man aged 55 to 69 in good health. CDR3 DNA sequence: TGTGCCAGCAGCAAAGAAAGGAATCGAATGAACACTGAAGCTTTCTTT. Translation gives CASSKERNRMNTEAFF.